One T cell receptor beta chain is described in this entry. The antigen remains undetermined. TCRdb keeps only in-frame clones here, not all; method: immunoSEQ multiplex PCR. Here the sample spans about 120,000 clones, 58% being singletons. This specimen belongs to a study of cytotoxic CD8 clonotypes in ibrutinib-treated CLL. In the study overall: Researchers reported about 10 relapsed/refractory and over 14 treatment-naive patients, roughly 17 of them IGHV unmutated. Investigators reported 24 partial and 2 complete responses; after median around 68 months, about 15 patients remained remitted and about 12 progressed.

Study-level results: Stable or contracted on treatment, public clonotypes were also uncommon.

Germline V gene data show CDR1 as LNHDA and CDR2 as SQIVND (reference sequence). The length of the CDR3 is 13 residues. J gave up 3 bases and V 6 bases, and 3 bases lay outside the gene matches. This rearrangement joins TRBV19 to TRBJ2-7, with 9 bases aligning to TRBD1. This sequence originates from a human donor with chronic lymphocytic leukemia. The sample here was PBMCs, taken after 24 months of ibrutinib treatment. The CDR3 DNA reads as TGTGCCAGTAGAGGGGACAGGGACTACGAGCAGTACTTC. Encoded protein: CASRGDRDYEQYF.